A selection of T cell receptor beta chains follows, all from one sample in a study of CXCR3-negative and CXCR3-positive naive CD8 T cells. TCRdb reanalyzed the 5' RACE reads and collapses them to one entry per CDR3 protein, without DNA. The sample table sets out roughly 60,000 distinct CDR3 sequences. The sample consisted of naive CXCR3+ CD8+ T cells from blood. Receptors originate from a human donor in good health. Some clones in this sample may be carry-over from other donors' samples. Both conserved end residues are part of each CDR3.

j_call v_call cdr3_aa
TRBJ2-3 TRBV11-2 CASSPTTTSDRLPDTQYF
TRBJ1-2 TRBV7-6 CASSLTQGDDDYGYTF
TRBJ2-1 TRBV12-3/TRBV12-4 CASSFAGPNEQFF
TRBJ1-2 TRBV7-2 CASSSNAQVNYGYTF
TRBJ2-1 TRBV13 CASSTRLARYNEQFF
TRBJ2-7 TRBV29-1 CSALGLAGSYEQYF
TRBJ1-4 TRBV5-1 CASGLTGDGEKLFF
TRBJ2-2 TRBV14 CASSQQGRSGGELFF
TRBJ2-5 TRBV12-3/TRBV12-4 CASSLSSGQYQETQYF
TRBJ2-2 TRBV20-1 CSARDFSGGAPAGELFF
TRBJ1-4 TRBV7-2 CASSLVRQLNEKLFF
TRBJ2-1 TRBV12-5 CASGLVGQGTYNEQFF
TRBJ2-1 TRBV7-2 CASSHGGLVSYNEQFF
TRBJ2-7 TRBV11-2 CATSFFRGETYEQYF
TRBJ2-7 TRBV20-1 CSARDPLLAGYAYEQYF
TRBJ1-1 TRBV12-3/TRBV12-4 CASSFPRMNTEAFF
TRBJ2-1 TRBV29-1 CSVEGTGTAYNSEQFF
TRBJ2-3 TRBV24-1 CATSDGASGVGTDTQYF
TRBJ2-5 TRBV29-1 CSVPKLPSYGETQYF
TRBJ1-5 TRBV29-1 CSVEEQGSGQPQHF
TRBJ2-5 TRBV29-1 CSVGTSGDWETQYF
TRBJ1-1 TRBV19 CASSTTENTEAFF
TRBJ2-3 TRBV12-3/TRBV12-4 CASSPETGNADTQYF
TRBJ2-7 TRBV19 CASSPSDGYEQYF
TRBJ2-5 TRBV12-3/TRBV12-4 CASSFAAGTGGEETQYF
TRBJ2-1 TRBV10-3 CAIRRDSDNEQFF
TRBJ1-1 TRBV7-3 CASSPGQGQTEAFF
TRBJ2-7 TRBV19 CASGTQGDEQYF
TRBJ2-7 TRBV15 CATSGDLAYEQYF
TRBJ2-7 TRBV11-2 CASSLGGESYEQYF
TRBJ2-1 TRBV5-4 CASSLPQETYNEQFF
TRBJ2-1 TRBV3-1 CASRPAPWDEQFF
TRBJ2-1 TRBV6-5 CASSSSFSYNEQFF
TRBJ2-3 TRBV4-2 CASSQETSGSPDTQYF
TRBJ1-2 TRBV13 CASSLGSAGRLYGYTF
TRBJ2-1 TRBV7-2 CASSLGDNEQFF
TRBJ1-2 TRBV6-6 CATLTRFYASEDGYTF
TRBJ2-7 TRBV7-9 CASSTPGAVYSYEQYF
TRBJ2-6 TRBV28 CASSDYSGANVLTF
TRBJ2-2 TRBV7-6 CASSRERVRTNTGELFF
TRBJ2-3 TRBV4-3 CASSQDVRGVTDTQYF
TRBJ2-7 TRBV12-3/TRBV12-4 CASSLVPGGGEQYF
TRBJ2-7 TRBV7-9 CASRGQNHEQYF
TRBJ2-1 TRBV12-3/TRBV12-4 CASSRSGTEEVDEQFF
TRBJ2-7 TRBV4-3 CASSQDEASGYEQYF
TRBJ1-1 TRBV29-1 CSVELGTPEAFF
TRBJ2-2 TRBV29-1 CSVVGDTGELFF